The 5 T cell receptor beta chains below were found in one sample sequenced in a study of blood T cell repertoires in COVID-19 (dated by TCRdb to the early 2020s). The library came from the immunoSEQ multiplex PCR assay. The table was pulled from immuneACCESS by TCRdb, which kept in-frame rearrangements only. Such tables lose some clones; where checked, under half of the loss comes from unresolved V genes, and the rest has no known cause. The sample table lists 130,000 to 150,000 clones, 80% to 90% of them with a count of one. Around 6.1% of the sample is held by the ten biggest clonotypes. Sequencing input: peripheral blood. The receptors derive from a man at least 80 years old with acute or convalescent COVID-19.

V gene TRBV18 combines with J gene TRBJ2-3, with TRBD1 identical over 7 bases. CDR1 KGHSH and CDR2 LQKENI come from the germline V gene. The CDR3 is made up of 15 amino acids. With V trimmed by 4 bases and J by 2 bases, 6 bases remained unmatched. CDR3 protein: CASSLSTGVTDTQYF. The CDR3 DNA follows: TGTGCCAGCTCACTATCTACAGGGGTCACAGATACGCAGTATTTT.

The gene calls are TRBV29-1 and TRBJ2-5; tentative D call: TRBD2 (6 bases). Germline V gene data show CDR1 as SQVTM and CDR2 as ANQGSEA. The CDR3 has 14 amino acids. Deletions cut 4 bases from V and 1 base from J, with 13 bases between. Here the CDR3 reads CSVGFTGGQETQYF. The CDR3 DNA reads TGCAGCGTTGGATTTACCGGGGGCCAAGAGACCCAGTACTTC.

The CDR3 reads CASRTRGTDTQYF. The CDR3 DNA is TGTGCCAGTAGAACGAGGGGCACAGATACGCAGTATTTT. The chain joins TRBV19 to TRBJ2-3; tentative D call: TRBD2 (5 bases). The ends were cut back, 6 bases at V and 1 base at J, with 8 bases in the middle. The CDR3 loop spans 13 amino acids. In germline, CDR1 is LNHDA, CDR2 SQIVND (reference sequence). The full variable domain, in which reference TRBV19 and TRBJ2-3 provide the parts outside the CDR3, is DGGITQSPKYLFRKEGQNVTLSCEQNLNHDAMYWYRQDPGQGLRLIYYSQIVNDFQKGDIAEGYSVSREKKESFPLTVTSAQKNPTAFYLCASRTRGTDTQYFGPGTRLTVL.

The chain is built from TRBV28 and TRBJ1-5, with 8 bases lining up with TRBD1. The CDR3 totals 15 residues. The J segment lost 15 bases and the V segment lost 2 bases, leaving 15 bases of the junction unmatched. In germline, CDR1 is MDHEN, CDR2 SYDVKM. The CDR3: CASSLSPGTGSVPHF. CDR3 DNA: TGTGCCAGCAGTTTAAGTCCCGGGACAGGTTCGGTCCCGCATTTT.

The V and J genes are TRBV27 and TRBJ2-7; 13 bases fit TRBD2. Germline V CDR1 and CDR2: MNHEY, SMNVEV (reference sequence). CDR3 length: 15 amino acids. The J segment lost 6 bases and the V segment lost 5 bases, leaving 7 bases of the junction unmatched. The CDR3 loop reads CASSPWTSGRIEQYF. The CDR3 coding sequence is TGTGCCAGCAGTCCATGGACTAGCGGGAGAATCGAGCAGTACTTC.